This entry is about one T cell receptor beta chain. Its antigen is as yet unknown. Germline CDR1 reads DFQATT; CDR2 reads SNEGSKA (reference sequence). The CDR3 length is 11 residues. V lost 8 bases to trimming and J lost 3 bases; unmatched junction nucleotides: 4. Every patient had relapsed following autologous stem cell transplantation, and cohorts differed in brentuximab vedotin exposure. Complete response, partial response or progressive disease constituted the best responses recorded. This entry comes from a study of PD-1 blockade in classical Hodgkin lymphoma. Findings of the study overall: After ASCT, patients who started nivolumab under 1 year later were excluded. Relative to healthy donors, newly diagnosed patients reportedly had lower baseline TCR diversity, which was reported as lower still in relapsed/refractory patients.

Method: immunoSEQ multiplex PCR; TCRdb's copy keeps in-frame clones and lacks some. The sample includes roughly 16,000 clones, 75% to 90% of them seen just once. The clonotype comes from a human donor with classical Hodgkin lymphoma. The sample consisted of peripheral blood mononuclear cells (PBMCs), taken before the second cycle of nivolumab. The chain has TRBV20-1 and TRBJ2-7, with 7 nucleotides matching TRBD2. CDR3 amino acids: CSIGGGYEQYF. The CDR3 bases are TGCAGTATTGGGGGGGGCTACGAGCAGTACTTC.